These T cell receptor beta chains were read from a single sample in a study of T-cell memory formation after mild COVID-19. TCRdb independently ran MiXCR on the 5' RACE reads; one entry per CDR3 protein. Here the sample spans tens of thousands of distinct CDR3 sequences, 11% to 15% being singletons. Material: PBMCs or a T cell subset sorted from them (not recorded which). These TCRs come from an adult woman who had mild COVID-19 (a few samples of this study predate the infection). Cell type and time point are not known. Each CDR3 is given with its conserved first and last residue. The D gene is left open where the match is weak. For some rows the clone size is stated as once, few or many, or as a class when expanded; others skip it.

J gene,D gene,V gene,clone size,CDR3 protein,CDR3 DNA
TRBJ2-7,TRBD2,TRBV7-3,-,CASSLNPGLAGGHPYEQYF,TGTGCCAGCAGCCTTAATCCTGGACTAGCGGGAGGCCATCCCTACGAGCAGTACTTC
TRBJ2-5,-,TRBV4-2,-,CASSQGDMAEQETQYF,TGTGCCAGCAGCCAAGGTGATATGGCGGAGCAAGAGACCCAGTACTTC
TRBJ2-4,-,TRBV3-1,-,CASCSPRANIQYF,TGTGCCAGCTGCTCGCCAAGGGCAAACATTCAGTACTTC
TRBJ2-3,TRBD2,TRBV9,-,CASSASSGTRTDTQYF,TGTGCCAGCAGCGCAAGTAGCGGGACTCGCACAGATACGCAGTATTTT
TRBJ2-2,-,TRBV29-1,-,CSVIGQTNTGELFF,TGCAGCGTTATCGGTCAGACGAACACCGGGGAGCTGTTTTTT
TRBJ2-5,-,TRBV25-1,-,CASSDSKTQYF,TGTGCCAGCAGTGACTCTAAGACCCAGTACTTC
TRBJ2-1,TRBD2,TRBV7-2,-,CASSLAPGVLADYNEQFF,TGTGCCAGCAGCTTAGCCCCAGGGGTACTAGCGGATTACAATGAGCAGTTCTTC
TRBJ2-1,TRBD2,TRBV7-9,many,CASSLTSGYNEQFF,TGTGCCAGCAGCTTGACTAGCGGCTACAATGAGCAGTTCTTC
TRBJ1-2,TRBD1,TRBV12-3/TRBV12-4,-,CASSSGGYEYTF,TGTGCCAGCAGTTCAGGGGGTTATGAGTACACCTTC
TRBJ1-1,TRBD1,TRBV10-3,few,CAISESPGGTEAFF,TGTGCCATCAGTGAGTCTCCAGGGGGTACTGAAGCTTTCTTT
TRBJ2-1,-,TRBV6-5,-,CASSRGQGAYNEQFF,TGTGCCAGCAGCCGGGGGCAGGGGGCCTACAATGAGCAGTTCTTC
TRBJ1-2,-,TRBV20-1,-,CSARGGYGYTF,TGCAGTGCGCGAGGGGGGTATGGCTACACCTTC
TRBJ2-1,-,TRBV12-3/TRBV12-4,few,CASTLRGAGRSEQFF,TGTGCCAGCACCTTGAGGGGGGCAGGGAGAAGTGAGCAGTTCTTC
TRBJ2-3,-,TRBV6-2/TRBV6-3,few,CASSSDYRGVADTQYF,TGTGCCAGCAGCAGTGACTATAGGGGAGTTGCAGATACGCAGTATTTT
TRBJ2-7,TRBD2,TRBV5-6,few,CASSPWVGGGYEQYF,TGTGCCAGCAGTCCTTGGGTCGGCGGGGGCTACGAGCAGTACTTC
TRBJ2-1,-,TRBV5-5,-,CASSLFPRTVPDEQFF,TGTGCCAGCAGCTTGTTCCCCCGGACAGTACCCGATGAGCAGTTCTTC
TRBJ2-5,TRBD1,TRBV5-4,-,CASSPSTGVETQYF,TGTGCCAGCAGCCCTTCGACAGGGGTAGAGACCCAGTACTTC
TRBJ2-3,TRBD2,TRBV3-1,-,CASSQDRRGDTDTQYF,TGTGCCAGCAGCCAAGACCGGCGGGGGGACACAGATACGCAGTATTTT
TRBJ2-2,-,TRBV29-1,few,CSGVDGGELFF,TGCAGCGGTGTGGACGGCGGGGAGCTGTTTTTT
TRBJ2-2,-,TRBV27,few,CASSPGAGTGELFF,TGTGCCAGCAGTCCGGGGGCCGGCACCGGGGAGCTGTTTTTT
TRBJ2-7,TRBD2,TRBV9,few,CASSPQEVAGGHCSKEQYF,TGTGCCAGCAGCCCCCAGGAAGTGGCGGGGGGGCATTGTAGTAAGGAGCAGTACTTC
TRBJ2-7,TRBD2,TRBV6-2/TRBV6-3,-,CASSRGVGLAGVYEQYF,TGTGCCAGCAGCCGGGGTGTTGGACTAGCGGGGGTCTACGAGCAGTACTTC
TRBJ2-7,-,TRBV5-1,many,CASSYRDLAYEQYF,TGCGCCAGCAGCTACCGGGACTTAGCCTACGAGCAGTACTTC
TRBJ2-1,TRBD1,TRBV5-1,few,CASSLWGQDSSYNEQFF,TGCGCCAGCAGCTTGTGGGGACAGGATAGCTCCTACAATGAGCAGTTCTTC
TRBJ2-5,TRBD1,TRBV5-5,-,CASSSRTGNRRETQYF,TGTGCCAGCAGCTCGAGGACAGGGAACCGCCGCGAGACCCAGTACTTC
TRBJ1-5,-,TRBV7-8,-,CASSVGGLRQPQHF,TGTGCCAGCAGTGTAGGGGGTCTTAGGCAGCCCCAGCATTTT
TRBJ2-3,TRBD2,TRBV7-9,-,CASSLTSGGADTQYF,TGTGCCAGCAGCTTAACTAGCGGGGGGGCCGATACGCAGTATTTT
TRBJ2-1,-,TRBV6-2/TRBV6-3,-,CASSSQGSSYNEQFF,TGTGCCAGCAGTTCCCAGGGAAGCTCCTACAATGAGCAGTTCTTC
TRBJ2-3,-,TRBV6-4,many,CASSRTDSSTDTQYF,TGTGCCAGCAGCAGGACAGACTCTAGCACAGATACGCAGTATTTT
TRBJ2-5,-,TRBV5-1,many,CASSFREFQETQYF,TGCGCCAGCAGCTTCAGGGAATTCCAAGAGACCCAGTACTTC
TRBJ2-5,-,TRBV7-6,-,CASSLAGSGWETQYF,TGTGCCAGCAGCTTAGCGGGCTCTGGATGGGAGACCCAGTACTTC
TRBJ2-3,-,TRBV5-6,-,CASSPLGGVSDTQYF,TGTGCCAGCAGCCCCCTCGGAGGGGTATCAGATACGCAGTATTTT
TRBJ2-1,-,TRBV7-9,few,CASSSPDWETYNEQFF,TGTGCCAGCAGCTCCCCGGACTGGGAGACCTACAATGAGCAGTTCTTC
TRBJ2-7,TRBD2,TRBV28,-,CASSFGPAREDSYEQYF,TGTGCCAGCAGTTTTGGGCCTGCGCGGGAGGACTCCTACGAGCAGTACTTC
TRBJ2-7,TRBD2,TRBV13,few,CASSSLAATYEQYF,TGTGCCAGCAGCTCTCTAGCGGCGACCTACGAGCAGTACTTC
TRBJ2-2,-,TRBV9,-,CASSVGGTGELFF,TGTGCCAGCAGCGTAGGCGGTACCGGGGAGCTGTTTTTT
TRBJ1-2,-,TRBV11-2,-,CASSQGIGTGTVYGYTF,TGTGCCAGCAGCCAAGGGATCGGGACCGGGACGGTCTATGGCTACACCTTC
TRBJ2-1,TRBD1,TRBV3-1,-,CASSQEGQGDIEQFF,TGTGCCAGCAGCCAAGAGGGACAGGGGGACATTGAGCAGTTCTTC
TRBJ1-5,-,TRBV7-8,few,CASSLLGRGVGNQPQHF,TGTGCCAGCAGCTTATTAGGCAGGGGCGTTGGCAATCAGCCCCAGCATTTT
TRBJ2-1,TRBD2,TRBV25-1,-,CASSAQGLAGDDNEQFF,TGTGCCAGCAGTGCCCAGGGACTAGCGGGTGATGACAATGAGCAGTTCTTC
TRBJ1-2,-,TRBV30,-,CAWSVPFGGYTF,TGTGCCTGGAGTGTGCCGTTCGGTGGCTACACCTTC
TRBJ2-7,-,TRBV7-8,many,CASSSELYEQYF,TGTGCCAGCAGCTCCGAACTCTACGAGCAGTACTTC
TRBJ2-5,TRBD2,TRBV5-1,-,CASSPRGAGGDETQYF,TGCGCCAGCAGCCCGCGGGGGGCGGGGGGCGACGAGACCCAGTACTTC
TRBJ2-7,-,TRBV7-2,many,CASSLVTSSEQYF,TGTGCCAGCAGCTTAGTAACTAGCTCCGAGCAGTACTTC
TRBJ1-5,TRBD1,TRBV12-3/TRBV12-4,-,CASSLNRGGQPQHF,TGTGCCAGCAGTTTAAACAGGGGGGGTCAGCCCCAGCATTTT
TRBJ2-4,-,TRBV4-3,few,CASSQAPRGSQNIQYF,TGCGCCAGCAGCCAAGCCCCGAGGGGGTCCCAAAACATTCAGTACTTC